Each of the 18 T cell receptor beta chains below was sequenced from the same sample in a study of shared clonotypes between healthy human individuals. The data were produced by immunoSEQ multiplex PCR, yet TCRdb's version contains in-frame clones alone and is incomplete. The sample includes hundreds of thousands of clones, roughly 72% seen only once; the top ten take more than 1.5%. The specimen sequenced was memory CD4+ T cells sorted from blood. Subset here: CD45RA-negative fraction. These receptors were obtained from a woman under 40 in good health.

The genes are TRBV28 and TRBJ2-7, with 12 bases that match TRBD2. Unmatched junction bases numbered 9, after V lost 8 bases and J lost 4 bases. Looked up from germline, CDR1 is MDHEN and CDR2 is SYDVKM. The CDR3 loop spans 15 amino acids. The DNA of the CDR3 is TGTGCCAGCGGCCCCTCTAGCGGGAGGGTTTACGAGCAGTACTTC. This codes for CASGPSSGRVYEQYF.

V gene TRBV10-2 combines with J gene TRBJ1-5, with D possibly being TRBD1 (6 bases). Germline CDR1 WSHSY, CDR2 SAAADI. The CDR3 has 15 amino acids. Trimming removed 6 bases from V and 2 bases from J, with 14 bases in between. The CDR3 loop reads CASRRGGQGNQPQHF. CDR3 nucleotides: TGCGCCAGCAGACGTGGGGGGCAGGGCAATCAGCCCCAGCATTTT.

The J gene is TRBJ2-5, the V gene TRBV4-2, with a weak D call TRBD1 (6 bases). Germline V CDR1 and CDR2: LGHNA, YNFKEQ. The V and J ends lost 0 bases and 2 bases respectively, with 13 bases between them. This CDR3 has 16 residues. The CDR3 loop is CASSQDRGSRQETQYF. The CDR3, as DNA: TGTGCCAGCAGCCAAGATAGGGGGAGTAGACAAGAGACCCAGTACTTC.

In this sample, this clone turned up a few times. V gene TRBV27 combines with J gene TRBJ1-5; D perhaps matches TRBD1 (5 bases). Germline lookup yields CDR1 MNHEY and CDR2 SMNVEV (reference sequence). This CDR3 is built from 14 residues. V shed 3 bases and J shed 6 bases, with 12 bases lying between them. This CDR3 is CASSFTGTSQPQHF. DNA for the CDR3: TGTGCCAGCAGTTTCACGGGGACGAGTCAGCCCCAGCATTTT.

The chain couples TRBV6-1 to TRBJ2-7; either TRBD1 or TRBD2 may fit D (6 bases each). Trimming removed 1 base at V and 6 bases at J, with 10 bases between. Germline CDR1 is MNHNS and CDR2 is SASEGT. The CDR3 sequence is 13 residues long. The CDR3 DNA sequence: TGTGCCAGCAGTGAAGGTGAGGGGGGCGAGCAGTACTTC. Translated: CASSEGEGGEQYF.

Note on this clone: A much larger clonotype is one base distant, so this may be a read error. Different DNA sequences within this sample yield the same CDR3. V is TRBV19 and J is TRBJ2-1; D remains ambiguous. CDR3 length: 13 amino acids. Germline V gene sequence: CDR1 LNHDA, CDR2 SQIVND (reference sequence). V was trimmed by 3 bases and J by 4 bases, leaving 7 bases between them. This CDR3 reads CASSIPGYNEQFF. Written as DNA, the CDR3 is TGTGCCAGTAGTATCCCCGGGTACAATGAGCAGTTCTTC.

The genes are TRBV5-5 and TRBJ2-3; 10 positions agree with TRBD2. V trimming: 4 bases; J trimming: 2 bases; junction bases outside the gene matches: 4. CDR1 and CDR2 (germline): SGHKS, YYEKEE (reference sequence). This CDR3 has 15 amino acids. The CDR3 sequence is CASSRGLASTDTQYF. CDR3 DNA sequence: TGTGCCAGCAGCAGGGGACTAGCGTCCACAGATACGCAGTATTTT. The variable domain in full, completed from reference TRBV5-5 and TRBJ2-3, reads DAGVTQSPTHLIKTRGQQVTLRCSPISGHKSVSWYQQVLGQGPQFIFQYYEKEERGRGNFPDRFSARQFPNYSSELNVNALLLGDSALYLCASSRGLASTDTQYFGPGTRLTVL.

Points on this clone: Within the sample, other DNA sequences also encode this same CDR3. V gene TRBV10-1 combines with J gene TRBJ1-1; D might be TRBD1 (5 bases). This CDR3 is built from 13 residues. The V gene lost 3 bases and the J gene lost 1 base, with 6 bases spanning the gap. Germline loops: CDR1 WNHNN, CDR2 SYGVQD (reference sequence). The CDR3 is CASSEQENTEAFF. DNA of the CDR3: TGCGCCAGCAGTGAACAGGAGAACACTGAAGCTTTCTTT.

The chain combines TRBV19 with TRBJ1-5, with a possible D match to TRBD1 (5 bases). V lost 1 base, J lost 5 bases, and 12 bases lay in between. The CDR3 is 15 amino acids. Germline V gene sequence: CDR1 LNHDA, CDR2 SQIVND (reference sequence). CDR3 DNA sequence: TGTGCCAGTAGTATAGGGACACGGGGGTATCAGCCCCAGCATTTT. It specifies CASSIGTRGYQPQHF.

Remarks on this clone: A much more abundant neighbour one base away suggests this may be a read error. The V and J genes are TRBV7-9 and TRBJ1-5, with D unresolved. The germline CDR1 and CDR2 sequences are SEHNR and FQNEAQ (reference sequence). This CDR3 has 13 amino acids. With 2 bases removed from V and 0 bases from J, the gap between germline ends came to 2 bases. CDR3 residues: CASSLSSNQPQHF. CDR3 bases: TGTGCCAGCAGCTTAAGTAGCAATCAGCCCCAGCATTTT.

The chain joins TRBV7-9 to TRBJ1-1; no firm D call. CDR1 is SEHNR and CDR2 is FQNEAQ in the germline V gene (reference sequence). Trimming pared 2 bases from V and 10 bases from J, leaving 11 bases between. The CDR3 runs to 12 residues. The DNA of the CDR3 is TGTGCCAGCAGCTTACCCCAGCCGGCAGCTTTCTTT. This sequence encodes CASSLPQPAAFF.

This clone was seen ten or more times. The junction departs from germline at one end; a sequencing error may be responsible. The chain carries TRBV20-1 and TRBJ2-1; 7 bases line up with TRBD2. There are 11 residues in the CDR3. The V gene's germline CDR1 is DFQATT and CDR2 SNEGSKA (reference sequence). As DNA, the CDR3 is TGCAGTGCTAGGCGGGAGAATGGGCAGTTCTTC. It yields the protein CSARRENGQFF.

This chain joins TRBV6-5 and TRBJ2-3; the D is unclear. This CDR3 has 15 residues. Germline values: CDR1 MNHEY, CDR2 SVGAGI. V was pared by 8 bases and J by 0 bases, with 15 bases between. DNA of the CDR3: TGTGCCAGCCGTCAGACACTCACTAGCACAGATACGCAGTATTTT. This encodes CASRQTLTSTDTQYF.

In DNA form, the CDR3 reads TGTGCCAGCAGTGAACTAGCGGGAGTTGGCTACGAGCAGTACTTC. Translation gives CASSELAGVGYEQYF. The gene calls are TRBV2 and TRBJ2-7, with 10 bases lining up with TRBD2. Trimming took 2 bases from V and 3 from J; bases not matched to a gene: 4. CDR1 SNHLY and CDR2 FYNNEI come from the germline V gene. This CDR3 is 15 amino acids long.

This chain connects TRBV21-1 to TRBJ2-3. TRBV21-1 is a recognized pseudogene. The length of the CDR3 is 14 residues. The CDR3 nucleotides read TGTGCCAGCAGCAATTCCTTCCGCTCTGGGACGCAGTATTTT. Residues: CASSNSFRSGTQYF.

The genes are TRBV7-2 and TRBJ2-7; D might be TRBD1 or TRBD2, each matching 5 bases. The V gene lost 2 bases and the J gene lost 0 bases, with 17 bases spanning the gap. The CDR3 extends over 17 amino acids. Germline CDR1 and CDR2: SGHTA and FQGNSA. The CDR3 is CASSLTSTGHSSYEQYF. Written as DNA, the CDR3 is TGTGCCAGCAGCTTAACTTCAACGGGGCATAGCTCCTACGAGCAGTACTTC.

The chain employs TRBV4-1 and TRBJ2-1; TRBD2 matches at 13 bases. The CDR3 spans 16 residues. The J segment lost 5 bases and the V segment lost 2 bases, leaving 3 bases of the junction unmatched. CDR1 and CDR2 (germline): MGHRA, YSYEKL. The CDR3 protein is CASSQTGTSGNNEQFF. DNA of the CDR3: TGCGCCAGCAGCCAAACCGGGACTAGCGGGAACAATGAGCAGTTCTTC.

The chain combines TRBV30 with TRBJ1-5, with D possibly being TRBD1 (5 bases). Germline assignment: CDR1 GTSNPN and CDR2 SVGIG (reference sequence). The CDR3 sequence is 14 residues long. Trimming stripped 0 bases from V and 6 bases from J, with 12 bases between. CDR3 DNA sequence: TGTGCCTGGAGTGTACGGGGGGGTTTTCAGCCCCAGCATTTT. It yields the protein CAWSVRGGFQPQHF.